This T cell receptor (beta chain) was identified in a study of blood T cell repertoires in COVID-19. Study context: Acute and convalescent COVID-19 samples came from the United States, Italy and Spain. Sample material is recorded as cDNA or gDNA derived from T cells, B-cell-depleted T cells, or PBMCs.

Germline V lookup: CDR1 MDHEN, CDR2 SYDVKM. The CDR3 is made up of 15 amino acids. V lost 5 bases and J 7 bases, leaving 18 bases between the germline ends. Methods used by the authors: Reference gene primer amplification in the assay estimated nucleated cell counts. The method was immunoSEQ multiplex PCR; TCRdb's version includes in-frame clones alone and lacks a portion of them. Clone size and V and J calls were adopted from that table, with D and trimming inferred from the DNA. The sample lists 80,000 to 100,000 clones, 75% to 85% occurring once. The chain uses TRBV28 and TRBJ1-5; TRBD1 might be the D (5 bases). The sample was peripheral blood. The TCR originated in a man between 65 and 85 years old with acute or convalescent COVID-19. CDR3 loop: CASSQQAGFRQPQHF. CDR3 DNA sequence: TGTGCCAGCAGTCAACAAGCAGGGTTTAGGCAGCCCCAGCATTTT. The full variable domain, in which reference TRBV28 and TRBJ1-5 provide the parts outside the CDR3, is DVKVTQSSRYLVKRTGEKVFLECVQDMDHENMFWYRQDPGLGLRLIYFSYDVKMKEKGDIPEGYSVSREKKERFSLILESASTNQTSMYLCASSQQAGFRQPQHFGDGTRLSIL.